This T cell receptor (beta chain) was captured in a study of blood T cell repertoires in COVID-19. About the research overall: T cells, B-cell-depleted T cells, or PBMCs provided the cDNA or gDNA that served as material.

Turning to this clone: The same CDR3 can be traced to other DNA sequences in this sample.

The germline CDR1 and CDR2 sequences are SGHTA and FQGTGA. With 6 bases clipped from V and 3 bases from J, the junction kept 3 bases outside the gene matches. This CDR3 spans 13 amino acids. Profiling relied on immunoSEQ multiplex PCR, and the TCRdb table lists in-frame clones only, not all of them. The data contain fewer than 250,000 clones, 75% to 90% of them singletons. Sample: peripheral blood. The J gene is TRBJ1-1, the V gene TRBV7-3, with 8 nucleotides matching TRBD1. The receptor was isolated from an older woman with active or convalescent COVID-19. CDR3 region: CASSSDRDTEAFF. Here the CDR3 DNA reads TGTGCCAGCAGTTCGGACAGGGACACTGAAGCTTTCTTT.